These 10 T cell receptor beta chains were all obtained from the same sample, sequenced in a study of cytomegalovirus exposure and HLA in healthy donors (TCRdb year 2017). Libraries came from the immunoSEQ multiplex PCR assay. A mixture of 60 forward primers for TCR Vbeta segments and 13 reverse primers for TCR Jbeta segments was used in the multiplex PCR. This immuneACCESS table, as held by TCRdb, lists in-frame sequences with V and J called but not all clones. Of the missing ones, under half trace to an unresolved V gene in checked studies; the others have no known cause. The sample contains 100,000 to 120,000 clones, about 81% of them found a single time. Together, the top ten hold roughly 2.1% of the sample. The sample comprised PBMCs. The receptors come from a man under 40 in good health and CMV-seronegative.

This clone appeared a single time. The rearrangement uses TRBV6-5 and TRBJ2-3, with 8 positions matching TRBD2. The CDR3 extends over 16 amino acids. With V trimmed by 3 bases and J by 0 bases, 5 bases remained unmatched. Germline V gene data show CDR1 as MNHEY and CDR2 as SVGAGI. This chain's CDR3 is CASSYAGGRSTDTQYF. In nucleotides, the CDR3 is TGTGCCAGCAGTTATGCTGGCGGGAGGAGCACAGATACGCAGTATTTT.

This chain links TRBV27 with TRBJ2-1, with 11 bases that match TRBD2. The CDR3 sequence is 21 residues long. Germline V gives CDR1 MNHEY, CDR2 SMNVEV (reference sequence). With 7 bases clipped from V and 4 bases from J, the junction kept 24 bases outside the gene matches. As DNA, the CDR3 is TGTGCCAGCACCCCAGATTGGACTTCCCCTTTTAGCGGGAGGGGGTACAATGAGCAGTTCTTC. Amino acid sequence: CASTPDWTSPFSGRGYNEQFF.

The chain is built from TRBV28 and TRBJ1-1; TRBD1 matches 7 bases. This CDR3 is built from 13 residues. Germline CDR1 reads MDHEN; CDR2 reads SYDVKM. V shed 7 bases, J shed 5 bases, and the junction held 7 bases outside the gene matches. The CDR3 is CASITTGRTEAFF. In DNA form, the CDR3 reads TGTGCCAGCATCACGACAGGGAGAACTGAAGCTTTCTTT. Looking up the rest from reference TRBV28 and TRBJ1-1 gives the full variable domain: DVKVTQSSRYLVKRTGEKVFLECVQDMDHENMFWYRQDPGLGLRLIYFSYDVKMKEKGDIPEGYSVSREKKERFSLILESASTNQTSMYLCASITTGRTEAFFGQGTRLTVV.

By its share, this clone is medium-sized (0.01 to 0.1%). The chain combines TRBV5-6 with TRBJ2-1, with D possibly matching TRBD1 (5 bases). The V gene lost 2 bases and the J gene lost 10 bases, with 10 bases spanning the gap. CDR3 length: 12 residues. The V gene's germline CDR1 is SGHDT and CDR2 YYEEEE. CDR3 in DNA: TGTGCCAGCAGCTTTCGACAGAAAGAGCAGTTCTTC. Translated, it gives CASSFRQKEQFF.

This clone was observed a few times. CDR3 nucleotide sequence: TGTGCCAGTAGGACCGCGGCAGGGGGTAACACTGAAGCTTTCTTT. The encoded protein is CASRTAAGGNTEAFF. The chain is built from TRBV19 and TRBJ1-1; 7 positions match TRBD1. After removal of 6 bases from V and 2 bases from J, the junction contained 9 bases not matched to a gene. The CDR3 has 15 amino acids. Germline V gene sequence: CDR1 LNHDA, CDR2 SQIVND (reference sequence).

CDR3 nucleotides: TGTGCCAGCAGGGAGGGGGCCCAAGAGACCCAGTACTTC. Residues: CASREGAQETQYF. V is TRBV28 and J is TRBJ2-5; a weak D match, TRBD1 (7 bases). The V and J ends lost 6 bases and 1 base respectively, with 9 bases between them. The CDR3 is 13 amino acids. Germline-derived CDR1 and CDR2 are MDHEN and SYDVKM.

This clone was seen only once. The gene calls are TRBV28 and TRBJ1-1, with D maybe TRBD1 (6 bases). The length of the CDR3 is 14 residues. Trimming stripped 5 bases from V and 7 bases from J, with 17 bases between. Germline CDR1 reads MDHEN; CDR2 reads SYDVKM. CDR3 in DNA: TGTGCCAGCAGTATTCTACAGGGCGGGGGTGAAGCTTTCTTT. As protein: CASSILQGGGEAFF.

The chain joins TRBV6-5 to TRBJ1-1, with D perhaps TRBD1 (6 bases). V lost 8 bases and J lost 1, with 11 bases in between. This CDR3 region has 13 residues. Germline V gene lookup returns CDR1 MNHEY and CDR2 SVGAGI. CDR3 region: CASLQGWNTEAFF. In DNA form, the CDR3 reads TGTGCCAGCCTGCAGGGGTGGAACACTGAAGCTTTCTTT.

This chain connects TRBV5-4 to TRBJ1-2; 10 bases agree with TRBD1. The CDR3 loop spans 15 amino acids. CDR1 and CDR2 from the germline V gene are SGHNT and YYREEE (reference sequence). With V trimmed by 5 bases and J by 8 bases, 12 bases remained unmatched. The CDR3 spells CASRSSGTGVGGYTF. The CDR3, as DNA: TGTGCCAGCAGATCTTCCGGGACAGGGGTTGGCGGCTACACCTTC.

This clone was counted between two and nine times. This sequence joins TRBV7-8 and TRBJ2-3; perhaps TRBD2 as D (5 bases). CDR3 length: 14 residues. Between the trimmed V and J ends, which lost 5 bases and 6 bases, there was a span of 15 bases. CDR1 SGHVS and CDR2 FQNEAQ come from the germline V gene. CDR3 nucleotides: TGTGCCAGCAGCCCCCGAGGACTGCAGGATACGCAGTATTTT. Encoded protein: CASSPRGLQDTQYF. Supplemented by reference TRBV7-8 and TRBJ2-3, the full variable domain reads GAGVSQSPRYKVAKRGQDVALRCDPISGHVSLFWYQQALGQGPEFLTYFQNEAQLDKSGLPSDRFFAERPEGSVSTLKIQRTQQEDSAVYLCASSPRGLQDTQYFGPGTRLTVL.